A single sample gave rise to the 25 T cell receptor beta chains below, sequenced in a study of shared T cell receptors in the human thymus. Libraries were prepared by immunoSEQ multiplex PCR; TCRdb keeps only in-frame clonotypes and omits some of them. This sample yields about 660,000 clones, of which over 75% are seen a single time; 0.008% to 0.011% belongs to the top ten. The data were also submitted as part of a second study, on human thymus T cells.

Input material: thymocytes. Every receptor here comes from a boy in the first two years of life with a congenital heart defect.

J is TRBJ2-3 and V is TRBV2; 7 bases are shared with TRBD1. V was clipped by 3 bases and J by 3 bases; unmatched bases: 6. The CDR3 has 15 amino acids. In germline, CDR1 is SNHLY, CDR2 FYNNEI. CDR3 loop: CASSDEGAATDTQYF. CDR3 DNA sequence: TGTGCCAGCAGTGACGAGGGGGCAGCAACAGATACGCAGTATTTT.

Only one count was recorded for this clone. At the DNA level, this CDR3 is encoded by other sequences in the same sample as well. The chain couples TRBV5-1 to TRBJ2-2; TRBD1 matches at 11 bases. CDR3 size: 14 residues. The trim removed 3 bases at V and 6 bases at J, leaving 1 base unmatched. CDR1 SGHRS and CDR2 YFSETQ come from the germline V gene. In nucleotides, the CDR3 is TGCGCCAGCAGCTCGGGACAGGGGGCCGGGGAGCTGTTTTTT. Translated, it gives CASSSGQGAGELFF.

This clone occurred once. The chain is built from TRBV28 and TRBJ2-5; possible D gene TRBD2, 7 bases. Germline lookup yields CDR1 MDHEN and CDR2 SYDVKM. V lost 6 bases and J 5 bases, leaving 22 bases between the germline ends. The CDR3 loop spans 16 amino acids. In DNA, the CDR3 is TGTGCCAGCAGCCCGGGGCGGGGGCGCGAGTGGGAGACCCAGTACTTC. This sequence encodes CASSPGRGREWETQYF.

This chain connects TRBV19 to TRBJ2-7; tentatively, D is TRBD2 (5 bases). This CDR3 region has 14 residues. Germline-derived CDR1 and CDR2 are LNHDA and SQIVND (reference sequence). V lost 5 bases, J lost 1 base, and 12 bases lay in between. The CDR3 DNA reads TGTGCCAGTAGTCAGCGGACGGTATCCTACGAGCAGTACTTC. The encoded protein is CASSQRTVSYEQYF.

The sample holds one count of this clone. The V and J genes are TRBV2 and TRBJ2-7; 10 nucleotides line up with TRBD2. The CDR3 is made up of 15 amino acids. The V gene end was trimmed by 5 bases and the J gene end by 4 bases; junction bases not matched to a gene: 8. Germline V CDR1 and CDR2: SNHLY, FYNNEI. CDR3 coding DNA: TGTGCCAGCAGTCGAGCAGCGGGAGGGTCTTACGAGCAGTACTTC. It specifies CASSRAAGGSYEQYF.

The genes are TRBV4-1 and TRBJ2-1; 9 bases fit TRBD2. This CDR3 is built from 15 residues. Germline-derived CDR1 and CDR2 are MGHRA and YSYEKL. V was clipped by 1 base and J by 5 bases; unmatched bases: 3. Here the CDR3 DNA reads TGCGCCAGCAGCCAAGGACTAGCGGAGGACAATGAGCAGTTCTTC. This gives the protein CASSQGLAEDNEQFF.

The rearrangement uses TRBV11-2 and TRBJ2-7; D call uncertain. The CDR3 extends over 11 amino acids. CDR1 and CDR2 from the germline V gene are SGHAT and FQNNGV. Trimming pared 5 bases from V and 4 bases from J, leaving 6 bases between. CDR3 bases: TGTGCCAGCAGCCCTCAGTACGAGCAGTACTTC. Its protein product is CASSPQYEQYF.

The chain joins TRBV28 to TRBJ1-1; TRBD1 agrees at 7 bases. The CDR3 runs to 17 residues. Germline V gives CDR1 MDHEN, CDR2 SYDVKM. Losses at the gene ends were 3 bases for V and 0 bases for J; bases not matched to a gene: 10. In DNA form, the CDR3 reads TGTGCCAGCAGTTTCCCACCGACAGGGATCCTGAACACTGAAGCTTTCTTT. Protein: CASSFPPTGILNTEAFF. Together with reference TRBV28 and TRBJ1-1, the CDR3 gives the full variable domain: DVKVTQSSRYLVKRTGEKVFLECVQDMDHENMFWYRQDPGLGLRLIYFSYDVKMKEKGDIPEGYSVSREKKERFSLILESASTNQTSMYLCASSFPPTGILNTEAFFGQGTRLTVV.

V usage is TRBV2 and J usage is TRBJ2-1; 14 positions match TRBD2. The germline V gene encodes CDR1 SNHLY and CDR2 FYNNEI. V dropped 8 bases and J dropped 3; count of bases not matched to a gene: 15. The CDR3 consists of 19 residues. The CDR3 loop reads CASSRGLAGALLVYNEQFF. The DNA of the CDR3 is TGTGCCAGCTCGCGGGGACTAGCGGGAGCCCTACTGGTCTACAATGAGCAGTTCTTC.

V usage is TRBV2 and J usage is TRBJ2-5; D is undetermined. Per the germline V gene, CDR1 is SNHLY and CDR2 is FYNNEI. This CDR3 region has 13 residues. V gave up 7 bases and J gave up 5 bases, with 14 bases separating them. The CDR3 reads CASIGPAGETQYF. CDR3 nucleotide sequence: TGTGCCAGCATTGGCCCAGCCGGGGAGACCCAGTACTTC.

This clone was recorded once. This chain joins TRBV7-9 and TRBJ2-2, with D possibly being TRBD2 (5 bases). With 5 bases removed from V and 5 bases from J, the gap between germline ends came to 12 bases. The CDR3 loop spans 14 amino acids. Germline CDR1 is SEHNR and CDR2 is FQNEAQ (reference sequence). The CDR3 reads CASSLGIGTGELFF. The DNA for the CDR3 is TGTGCCAGCAGCCTCGGGATAGGTACCGGGGAGCTGTTTTTT.

The rearrangement links TRBV9 to TRBJ2-7; D perhaps matches TRBD1 (6 bases). Trimming took off 3 bases at V and 2 bases at J, with 12 bases between the two ends. Germline V gene lookup returns CDR1 SGDLS and CDR2 YYNGEE. This CDR3 has 14 amino acids. DNA for the CDR3: TGTGCCAGCAGCGCGGGACAAAGGGCCTACGAGCAGTACTTC. Amino acids: CASSAGQRAYEQYF. Drawing the rest from reference TRBV9 and TRBJ2-7, the complete variable domain is DSGVTQTPKHLITATGQRVTLRCSPRSGDLSVYWYQQSLDQGLQFLIQYYNGEERAKGNILERFSAQQFPDLHSELNLSSLELGDSALYFCASSAGQRAYEQYFGPGTRLTVT.

The rearrangement joins TRBV29-1 to TRBJ2-1; 9 bases are shared with TRBD2. Germline CDR1 SQVTM, CDR2 ANQGSEA. V gave up 4 bases and J gave up 5 bases; unmatched junction bases: 9. The CDR3 contains 15 residues. The CDR3 is CSVVSSGRDHNEQFF. The DNA of the CDR3 is TGCAGCGTTGTCAGTAGCGGGAGAGACCACAATGAGCAGTTCTTC.

The chain uses TRBV18 and TRBJ2-3, with TRBD2 as a possible D gene (6 bases). This CDR3 contains 15 residues. Deletions cut 3 bases from V and 0 bases from J, with 10 bases between. Per the germline V gene, CDR1 is KGHSH and CDR2 is LQKENI. The CDR3, as DNA: TGTGCCAGCTCACCTCTAGCGCCAAGCACAGATACGCAGTATTTT. Translation gives CASSPLAPSTDTQYF. Full variable domain (outside the CDR3, taken from reference TRBV18 and TRBJ2-3): NAGVMQNPRHLVRRRGQEARLRCSPMKGHSHVYWYRQLPEEGLKFMVYLQKENIIDESGMPKERFSAEFPKEGPSILRIQQVVRGDSAAYFCASSPLAPSTDTQYFGPGTRLTVL.

The table lists this clone with a count of one. The rearrangement links TRBV6-5 to TRBJ2-3; possibly TRBD1 for D (5 bases). Trimming stripped 6 bases from V and 6 bases from J, with 10 bases between. This CDR3 is built from 12 residues. CDR1 and CDR2 from the germline V gene are MNHEY and SVGAGI. This chain's CDR3 is CASSRPGDTQYF. The DNA of the CDR3 is TGTGCCAGCAGCCGTCCAGGGGATACGCAGTATTTT.

J is TRBJ2-1 and V is TRBV19; 9 bases match TRBD2. Germline CDR1 and CDR2: LNHDA and SQIVND (reference sequence). The CDR3 is made up of 13 amino acids. The V gene end was trimmed by 7 bases and the J gene end by 9 bases; junction bases not matched to a gene: 7. The CDR3 DNA sequence: TGTGCCAGTATCGGCGGGAGGGCCACTGAGCAGTTCTTC. Amino acid sequence: CASIGGRATEQFF.

The CDR3, as DNA: TGTGCCACCAGCAGGCGACCCGAGGGATACAATGAGCAGTTCTTC. Encoded protein: CATSRRPEGYNEQFF. The V and J genes are TRBV15 and TRBJ2-1, with TRBD2 as a possible D gene (5 bases). Per germline, CDR1 LNHNV and CDR2 YYDKDF (reference sequence). CDR3 size: 15 residues. V was pared by 3 bases and J by 4 bases, with 13 bases between.

This clone has only one observation. The chain is built from TRBV27 and TRBJ2-7, with TRBD1 matching 7 bases. V trimming: 0 bases; J trimming: 0 bases; junction bases outside the gene matches: 5. From germline, CDR1 is MNHEY and CDR2 SMNVEV (reference sequence). This CDR3 spans 16 amino acids. The CDR3 nucleotides are TGTGCCAGCAGTTTATCGCACAGGGGATACTCCTACGAGCAGTACTTC. This encodes CASSLSHRGYSYEQYF.

The chain links TRBV30 to TRBJ2-7; 7 bases are shared with TRBD1. This CDR3 is 14 amino acids long. From germline, CDR1 is GTSNPN and CDR2 SVGIG (reference sequence). V lost 1 base to trimming and J lost 2 bases; unmatched junction nucleotides: 5. CDR3 in DNA: TGTGCCTGGAGTGATCGCCAGGGGGCCTACGAGCAGTACTTC. Translation gives CAWSDRQGAYEQYF.

The chain has TRBV4-1 and TRBJ2-3; TRBD1 might be the D (6 bases). V was clipped by 4 bases and J by 1 base, with 9 bases between them. The CDR3 totals 14 residues. Germline CDR1 and CDR2: MGHRA and YSYEKL. CDR3 residues: CASSPGARTDTQYF. CDR3 DNA sequence: TGCGCCAGCAGCCCAGGGGCCCGCACAGATACGCAGTATTTT.

This sequence joins TRBV15 and TRBJ2-3; 9 nucleotides align to TRBD2. J lost 2 bases, V lost 1 base, and 7 bases had no gene match. CDR3 length: 17 residues. Looked up from germline, CDR1 is LNHNV and CDR2 is YYDKDF (reference sequence). CDR3 sequence: CATSRGYSSGDTDTQYF. The CDR3 DNA follows: TGTGCCACCAGCAGAGGTTACTCTAGCGGGGACACAGATACGCAGTATTTT. Combining the CDR3 with reference TRBV15 and TRBJ2-3 gives the whole variable domain DAMVIQNPRYQVTQFGKPVTLSCSQTLNHNVMYWYQQKSSQAPKLLFHYYDKDFNNEADTPDNFQSRRPNTSFCFLDIRSPGLGDTAMYLCATSRGYSSGDTDTQYFGPGTRLTVL.

The chain has TRBV29-1 and TRBJ1-1; 9 bases are shared with TRBD1. The V gene's germline CDR1 is SQVTM and CDR2 ANQGSEA. The CDR3 sequence is 12 residues long. The V segment lost 7 bases and the J segment 5 bases; nucleotides outside the gene matches: 5. As DNA, the CDR3 is TGCAGCGCGCCGACAGGGGGGACTGAAGCTTTCTTT. Translation: CSAPTGGTEAFF. Looking up the rest from reference TRBV29-1 and TRBJ1-1 gives the full variable domain: SAVISQKPSRDICQRGTSLTIQCQVDSQVTMMFWYRQQPGQSLTLIATANQGSEATYESGFVIDKFPISRPNLTFSTLTVSNMSPEDSSIYLCSAPTGGTEAFFGQGTRLTVV.

The gene calls are TRBV13 and TRBJ2-5; the match to TRBD1 covers 8 bases. This CDR3 spans 16 amino acids. After removal of 3 bases from V and 5 bases from J, the junction contained 11 bases not matched to a gene. CDR1 and CDR2 from the germline V gene are PRHDT and FYEKMQ (reference sequence). The CDR3 spells CASSLRTGLSHETQYF. The CDR3 DNA is TGTGCCAGCAGCTTGAGGACAGGGTTAAGCCATGAGACCCAGTACTTC. The whole variable domain, remainder taken from reference TRBV13 and TRBJ2-5, is AAGVIQSPRHLIKEKRETATLKCYPIPRHDTVYWYQQGPGQDPQFLISFYEKMQSDKGSIPDRFSAQQFSDYHSELNMSSLELGDSALYFCASSLRTGLSHETQYFGPGTRLLVL.

This clone was seen only once. The chain recombines TRBV6-6 with TRBJ1-1, with 9 positions matching TRBD1. V shed 4 bases and J 5 bases; nucleotides not matched to a gene: 8. Germline V CDR1 and CDR2: MNHNY, SVGAGI (reference sequence). CDR3 size: 15 residues. The CDR3 reads CASSFPDRGGTEAFF. As DNA, the CDR3 is TGTGCCAGCAGTTTCCCGGACAGGGGTGGGACTGAAGCTTTCTTT.

The chain carries TRBV4-3 and TRBJ2-3, with 7 nucleotides matching TRBD2. In germline, CDR1 is LGHNA, CDR2 YSLEER. The V and J ends lost 5 bases and 1 base, in that order; junction bases with no gene match: 9. There are 16 residues in the CDR3. The CDR3 reads CASSWTSGAGTDTQYF. CDR3 coding DNA: TGCGCCAGCAGCTGGACTAGTGGTGCTGGCACAGATACGCAGTATTTT.